The 4 T cell receptor beta chains presented below share a single source sample, sequenced in a study of T-cell reconstitution after alpha-beta-depleted transplantation in children (dated by TCRdb to 2016 to 2017). Sample treatment or condition, as interpreted from the label and publication: allogeneic hematopoietic cell transplantation with graft depleted of TCRalphabeta T cells and CD19 B cells. Receptor libraries were prepared by PCR. This sample was sequenced with an Illumina HiSeq 2500. TCR library preparation used molecular barcoding, with unique molecular identifiers applied to normalize quantification of the TCRbeta repertoire. In TCRdb, the public reads were trimmed at Q25 with fastp and aligned with MiXCR, with productive beta chains retained. Every distinct CDR3 protein forms one entry, paired with its most common genes and DNA. This sample comprises 800,000 to 1,000,000 distinct CDR3 sequences, around 30% of them detected only once. The top ten constitute about 28% of the sample.

The sample in question was PBMCs, mostly from graft donor cells, obtained 360 days after TCRalphabeta/CD19-depleted stem cell transplant. The receptors originated from a boy under two years old who had a stem cell transplant for SCID, so the T cells may come from the graft donor.

This clonotype appeared many times. The chain employs TRBV5-1 and TRBJ2-1; D unclear. The CDR3 spans 16 residues. Germline V lookup: CDR1 SGHRS, CDR2 YFSETQ. Trimming removed 0 bases from V and 6 bases from J, with 16 bases in between. The CDR3 bases are TGCGCCAGCAGCTTGGCCGCGCCCAATGGCCTCAATGAGCAGTTCTTC. It specifies CASSLAAPNGLNEQFF.

The chain has TRBV11-2 and TRBJ2-3; 10 bases are shared with TRBD2. This CDR3 is built from 17 residues. Per the germline V gene, CDR1 is SGHAT and CDR2 is FQNNGV. The junction had 12 bases not matched to a gene; V was cut back by 7 bases and J by 2 bases. The CDR3 here is CASTPGGGTSATDTQYF. CDR3 nucleotides: TGTGCCAGCACCCCCGGTGGGGGGACTAGCGCCACAGATACGCAGTATTTT.

This chain connects TRBV4-3 to TRBJ2-7, with D possibly TRBD2 on 7 matching bases. The CDR3 totals 15 residues. Trimming removed 2 bases from V and 3 bases from J, with 14 bases in between. Per the germline V gene, CDR1 is LGHNA and CDR2 is YSLEER. The CDR3 DNA reads TGCGCCAGCAGCCAATATGAGGGGGGGGACTACGAGCAGTACTTC. Amino acids: CASSQYEGGDYEQYF.

In its sample, this clonotype was seen a few times. The V gene is TRBV25-1, the J gene TRBJ2-7; 9 nucleotides line up with TRBD1. The CDR3 has 15 residues. CDR1 and CDR2 (germline): MGHDK, SYGVNS. After removal of 6 bases from V and 3 bases from J, the junction contained 9 bases not matched to a gene. CDR3 region: CASSSSGTGNYEQYF. The CDR3 region has the DNA TGTGCCAGCAGCTCCTCCGGGACAGGGAACTACGAGCAGTACTTC.